This T cell receptor beta chain was sequenced for a study of monozygotic twins with inflammatory bowel disease. Study findings and constraints: IBD patients shared fewer clonotypes with others than healthy twins, especially with disease activity.

A note on this clonotype: Its antigen is still unknown.

Total RNA input per TCR library was roughly 3,500 ng. With about 17 and 10 cycles respectively, two nested PCRs were carried out on TCRalpha and TCRbeta cDNA. From the 5' RACE reads, TCRdb lists one entry per CDR3 protein and no DNA. Here the sample table reports around 99,000 distinct CDR3 sequences. CDR3 length equals 14 residues. Germline V gives CDR1 SEHNR, CDR2 FQNEAQ (reference sequence). This sequence was found in a human donor with ulcerative colitis or Crohn's disease, or a healthy co-twin of an affected twin (not recorded which). The sequenced sample was blood. The gene calls are TRBV7-9 and TRBJ2-1; TCRdb proposes TRBD2, but this gene call is untestable without DNA. Here the CDR3 reads CASSLAEGNNEQFF. Filled out from reference TRBV7-9 and TRBJ2-1, the complete variable domain reads DTGVSQNPRHKITKRGQNVTFRCDPISEHNRLYWYRQTLGQGPEFLTYFQNEAQLEKSRLLSDRFSAERPKGSFSTLEIQRTEQGDSAMYLCASSLAEGNNEQFFGPGTRLTVL.